The next 31 T cell receptor beta chains were all read from a single sample in a study of CD4 and CD8 cells across lung adenocarcinoma regions. TCRdb analysed the PCR reads with MiXCR anew, one entry per CDR3 protein. The sample includes about 3,700 distinct CDR3 sequences, less than 70% of them seen just once. Sample: CD4+ T cells from the margin of a lung tumor. Receptor source: a male donor with lung adenocarcinoma. The CD4 and CD8 labels of this study may be unreliable.

The V gene is TRBV6-5, the J gene TRBJ2-1; unclear D gene. The J call may be faulty, since TRBJ2-7 better matches the DNA end. Germline V gene data show CDR1 as MNHEY and CDR2 as SVGAGI. CDR3 length: 14 amino acids. This chain's CDR3 is CASSYNRESYEQYF. As DNA, the CDR3 is TGTGCCAGCAGTTATAACAGAGAGTCCTACGAGCAGTACTTC.

This clonotype has a handful of counts. V gene TRBV7-3 combines with J gene TRBJ2-2, with 10 nucleotides matching TRBD2. Germline trimming cut 5 bases from V and 4 bases from J; bases unmatched to any gene: 7. CDR1 is SGHTA, CDR2 FQGTGA, per germline. This CDR3 region has 16 residues. The DNA for the CDR3 is TGTGCCAGCAGCCGCTCTAGCGGGGGCCCCACCGGGGAGCTGTTTTTT. This gives the protein CASSRSSGGPTGELFF.

The chain uses TRBV10-1 and TRBJ1-1, with D unclear. V was pared by 5 bases and J by 0 bases, with 7 bases between. The CDR3 consists of 13 residues. The germline V gene encodes CDR1 WNHNN and CDR2 SYGVQD (reference sequence). CDR3 coding DNA: TGCGCCAGCAGTAGCACCTTGAACACTGAAGCTTTCTTT. The encoded protein is CASSSTLNTEAFF.

The CDR3 DNA follows: TGTGCGGGCAGTGGGGGGTCTGACCAAGAGACCCAGTACTTC. This gives the protein CAGSGGSDQETQYF. The chain employs TRBV27 and TRBJ2-5, with D possibly TRBD2 on 6 matching bases. CDR3 length: 14 amino acids. The germline V gene has CDR1 MNHEY and CDR2 SMNVEV (reference sequence).

V is TRBV7-2 and J is TRBJ2-1; the D gene is possibly TRBD2 (5 bases). Trimming removed 6 bases from V and 4 bases from J, with 13 bases in between. CDR3 length equals 14 residues. The germline V gene encodes CDR1 SGHTA and CDR2 FQGNSA. The CDR3 loop is CASRKGPGYNEQFF. The CDR3 nucleotides are TGTGCCAGCAGAAAAGGGCCGGGGTACAATGAGCAGTTCTTC.

The table lists this clonotype with a few counts. The chain has TRBV6-1 and TRBJ2-3, with D unresolved. This CDR3 region has 16 residues. Germline CDR1 and CDR2: MNHNS and SASEGT. Trimming took off 6 bases at V and 2 bases at J, with 18 bases between the two ends. The CDR3 DNA reads TGTGCCAGCAGGAGCGAGGTCCTGATCCACACAGATACGCAGTATTTT. Amino acids: CASRSEVLIHTDTQYF.

This clonotype was counted only a few times. This chain connects TRBV6-1 to TRBJ2-7; tentative D call: TRBD1 (6 bases). This CDR3 has 14 residues. CDR1 and CDR2 (germline): MNHNS, SASEGT. The V end was cut by 7 bases, the J end by 6 bases, with 19 bases between. The CDR3 reads CASTPGDTPFEQYF. The CDR3 nucleotides read TGTGCCAGCACCCCAGGGGATACTCCCTTCGAGCAGTACTTC.

The rearrangement joins TRBV6-5 to TRBJ1-4; TRBD1 agrees at 7 bases. The germline CDR1 and CDR2 sequences are MNHEY and SVGAGI. J was trimmed by 4 bases and V by 2 bases; bases with no gene match: 1. The CDR3 sequence is 14 residues long. The CDR3 region is CASSYRDSNEKLFF. The CDR3 DNA is TGTGCCAGCAGTTACCGGGACAGTAATGAAAAACTGTTTTTT.

The chain carries TRBV6-1 and TRBJ1-2; a weak D match, TRBD1 (6 bases). The germline V gene has CDR1 MNHNS and CDR2 SASEGT. The CDR3 has 14 amino acids. V was shortened by 1 base and J by 4 bases, with 10 bases between the two germline ends. CDR3 sequence reads: CASSEVGGGYGYTF. The DNA of the CDR3 is TGTGCCAGCAGTGAAGTAGGGGGAGGCTATGGCTACACCTTC.

This clonotype was seen more than once but under ten times. The chain recombines TRBV6-5 with TRBJ2-1; possibly TRBD2 for D (7 bases). Trimming removed 2 bases from V and 5 bases from J, with 19 bases in between. The CDR3 has 17 residues. Per the germline V gene, CDR1 is MNHEY and CDR2 is SVGAGI. The CDR3 DNA follows: TGTGCCAGCAGTTACGTGGGGGGGCGCGTGTCTGACAATGAGCAGTTCTTC. The encoded protein is CASSYVGGRVSDNEQFF.

The rearrangement links TRBV6-5 to TRBJ1-6; 7 nucleotides agree with TRBD1. Germline V gene sequence: CDR1 MNHEY, CDR2 SVGAGI. V shed 2 bases, J shed 5 bases, and the junction held 3 bases outside the gene matches. CDR3 length equals 15 residues. The CDR3, as DNA: TGTGCCAGCAGTTACACAACAGGGGATAATTCACCCCTCCACTTT. It translates to CASSYTTGDNSPLHF.

This clonotype was counted only a few times. V is TRBV6-5 and J is TRBJ2-1; a possible D gene is TRBD1 (5 bases). CDR3 size: 15 residues. Per germline, CDR1 MNHEY and CDR2 SVGAGI. V lost 0 bases, J lost 8 bases, and 14 bases lay in between. The CDR3 DNA sequence: TGTGCCAGCAGTTACTCGATCCACCAGGGCCATGAGCAGTTCTTC. This translates into CASSYSIHQGHEQFF.

The gene calls are TRBV6-1 and TRBJ1-2, with D maybe TRBD1 (6 bases). V lost 4 bases, J lost 4 bases, and 10 bases lay in between. The germline gives CDR1 MNHNS, CDR2 SASEGT. The CDR3 is 13 amino acids. CDR3 DNA sequence: TGTGCCAGCAGTGCAACCAGGGGCTATGGCTACACCTTC. Residues: CASSATRGYGYTF.

On this clonotype itself: The CDR3 carries no conserved terminal phenylalanine or tryptophan, so it likely arises from a read error. This chain uses TRBV6-5 with TRBJ2-1; no firm D call. V was shortened by 2 bases and J by 8 bases, with 13 bases between the two germline ends. CDR3 length equals 14 residues. Germline-derived CDR1 and CDR2 are MNHEY and SVGAGI. The CDR3 region is CASSYLRAQDEQFL. The CDR3 DNA follows: TGTGCCAGCAGTTACCTAAGGGCGCAGGATGAGCAGTTCTTA.

The chain has TRBV6-1 and TRBJ2-4, with 10 bases identical to TRBD1. This CDR3 region has 16 residues. V lost 1 base to trimming and J lost 6 bases; unmatched junction nucleotides: 6. Germline CDR1 reads MNHNS; CDR2 reads SASEGT. Written as DNA, the CDR3 is TGTGCCAGCAGTGAAGTAGGACAGGGGGGACGAAACATTCAGTACTTC. This gives the protein CASSEVGQGGRNIQYF.

The V gene is TRBV6-1, the J gene TRBJ2-7; TRBD1 or TRBD2 may be the D gene (5 bases each). V shed 4 bases and J shed 2 bases, with 12 bases lying between them. CDR1 MNHNS and CDR2 SASEGT come from the germline V gene. CDR3 size: 14 residues. This CDR3 reads CASSVLRGAYEQYF. The CDR3 nucleotides read TGTGCCAGCAGTGTCCTCAGAGGGGCCTACGAGCAGTACTTC.

The chain has TRBV6-5 and TRBJ2-5; D remains ambiguous. The DNA end is a closer match to TRBJ2-7, so the J assignment may be wrong. The CDR3 sequence is 13 residues long. Per germline, CDR1 MNHEY and CDR2 SVGAGI. The CDR3 here is CASSYSKAYEQYF. CDR3 DNA: TGTGCCAGCAGTTACTCGAAGGCCTACGAGCAGTACTTC.

The chain employs TRBV12-3 or TRBV12-4 and TRBJ2-1; TRBD2 is a possible D gene (7 bases). Trimming stripped 1 base from V and 0 bases from J, with 10 bases between. This CDR3 comprises 16 residues. The CDR3 DNA is TGTGCCAGCAGTTTAGGAGGGGGGGTCTCCTACAATGAGCAGTTCTTC. It is translated as CASSLGGGVSYNEQFF.

For the CDR3, the DNA is TGTGCCAGCAGTTACACAACTGGGGAGGATTCACCCCTCCACTTT. It translates to CASSYTTGEDSPLHF. The V gene is TRBV6-5, the J gene TRBJ1-6, with D unresolved. CDR1 is MNHEY, CDR2 SVGAGI, per germline. CDR3 length: 15 residues. The V end lost 2 bases, the J end lost 8 bases, and 13 bases lay between the germline ends.

This clonotype occurred a few times. This chain joins TRBV6-1 and TRBJ2-7; 7 bases agree with TRBD1. Trimming cost V 0 bases and J 2 bases; bases outside gene matches: 4. CDR1 MNHNS and CDR2 SASEGT come from the germline V gene. CDR3 length: 15 amino acids. The CDR3 here is CASSEARTGAYEQYF. As DNA, the CDR3 is TGTGCCAGCAGTGAAGCTCGGACAGGAGCCTACGAGCAGTACTTC.

The CDR3: CASSPGTAQETQYF. CDR3 DNA sequence: TGTGCCAGCAGCCCAGGGACAGCACAAGAGACCCAGTACTTC. The V gene is TRBV12-3 or TRBV12-4, the J gene TRBJ2-7, with 7 bases that match TRBD1. The DNA end favors TRBJ2-5, so the J call may be wrong. This CDR3 comprises 14 residues.

The chain uses TRBV7-2 and TRBJ1-4, with 8 bases matching TRBD1. After removal of 5 bases from V and 7 bases from J, the junction contained 6 bases not matched to a gene. The CDR3 length is 14 residues. Germline CDR1 and CDR2: SGHTA and FQGNSA. Here the CDR3 DNA reads TGTGCCAGCAGCCCGACAGGGGATAGTGAAAAACTGTTTTTT. This translates into CASSPTGDSEKLFF.

In this sample, this clonotype is medium-sized (0.01 to 0.1%). The rearrangement links TRBV27 to TRBJ2-1, with 9 bases matching TRBD1. With V trimmed by 3 bases and J by 8 bases, 14 bases remained unmatched. The germline CDR1 and CDR2 sequences are MNHEY and SMNVEV (reference sequence). This CDR3 is 17 amino acids long. The CDR3 loop reads CASSLLPGQGGRDEQFF. The CDR3 bases are TGTGCCAGCAGTTTGCTGCCGGGACAGGGAGGACGGGATGAGCAGTTCTTC.

The V gene is TRBV6-5, the J gene TRBJ1-1; 9 bases agree with TRBD1. The germline V gene has CDR1 MNHEY and CDR2 SVGAGI. The J segment lost 5 bases and the V segment lost 4 bases, leaving 5 bases of the junction unmatched. This CDR3 is built from 14 residues. The CDR3 loop is CASSFLQGATEAFF. The CDR3 bases are TGTGCCAGCAGTTTCCTACAGGGGGCGACTGAAGCTTTCTTT.

This rearrangement joins TRBV6-1 to TRBJ2-1, with 9 bases fitting TRBD2. The CDR3 totals 14 residues. V shed 8 bases, J shed 6 bases, and the junction held 8 bases outside the gene matches. Germline V gene lookup returns CDR1 MNHNS and CDR2 SASEGT. For the CDR3, the DNA is TGTGCCAGCGTGACTAGCGGATTATCCAATGAGCAGTTCTTC. Protein product: CASVTSGLSNEQFF.

This clonotype appeared a single time. The V call is TRBV20-1, the J call TRBJ2-5, with 12 bases that match TRBD2. The CDR3 length is 15 residues. The germline V gene has CDR1 DFQATT and CDR2 SNEGSKA (reference sequence). V trimming: 6 bases; J trimming: 5 bases; junction bases outside the gene matches: 10. CDR3 bases: TGCAGTGCACTTACTAGCGGGAGGCGACGGGAGACCCAGTACTTC. Its protein product is CSALTSGRRRETQYF.

The chain joins TRBV10-2 to TRBJ2-4; the D gene is possibly TRBD2 (5 bases). The DNA end is more similar to TRBJ2-1, so the J call may be wrong. This CDR3 is built from 12 residues. Germline lookup yields CDR1 WSHSY and CDR2 SAAADI. The DNA for the CDR3 is TGCGCCAGCAAGAGCGGCAATCACAAGCAGTTCTTC. Translating gives CASKSGNHKQFF.

By share, this clonotype counts as large. The chain carries TRBV6-1 and TRBJ1-1; D uncertain. This CDR3 comprises 13 residues. CDR1 is MNHNS and CDR2 is SASEGT in the germline V gene. Trimming shortened V by 4 bases and J by 1 base, and 7 bases separated the two germline ends. The CDR3 here is CASSVSGNTEAFF. The DNA for the CDR3 is TGTGCCAGCAGTGTCTCAGGGAACACTGAAGCTTTCTTT.

J is TRBJ2-7 and V is TRBV6-1; 8 bases fit TRBD1. CDR1 is MNHNS and CDR2 is SASEGT in the germline V gene. The V gene end was trimmed by 6 bases and the J gene end by 2 bases; junction bases not matched to a gene: 3. The CDR3 totals 13 residues. The CDR3 here is CASSRQGPYEQYF. The CDR3 nucleotides read TGTGCCAGCAGCAGACAGGGGCCCTACGAGCAGTACTTC.

The chain joins TRBV6-5 to TRBJ1-1, with D possibly TRBD1 on 5 matching bases. The CDR3 covers 13 residues. The V end lost 0 bases, the J end lost 5 bases, and 7 bases lay between the germline ends. CDR1 is MNHEY and CDR2 is SVGAGI in the germline V gene. CDR3 in DNA: TGTGCCAGCAGTTACTCCGGGGGGACTGAAGCTTTCTTT. Protein: CASSYSGGTEAFF.

This chain connects TRBV7-6 to TRBJ2-3; unclear D gene. This CDR3 spans 14 amino acids. CDR1 and CDR2 (germline): SGHVS, FNYEAQ. The V gene lost 2 bases and the J gene lost 4 bases, with 10 bases spanning the gap. CDR3: CASSLRVVADTQYF. The CDR3 nucleotides read TGTGCCAGCAGCTTAAGAGTCGTCGCAGATACGCAGTATTTT.